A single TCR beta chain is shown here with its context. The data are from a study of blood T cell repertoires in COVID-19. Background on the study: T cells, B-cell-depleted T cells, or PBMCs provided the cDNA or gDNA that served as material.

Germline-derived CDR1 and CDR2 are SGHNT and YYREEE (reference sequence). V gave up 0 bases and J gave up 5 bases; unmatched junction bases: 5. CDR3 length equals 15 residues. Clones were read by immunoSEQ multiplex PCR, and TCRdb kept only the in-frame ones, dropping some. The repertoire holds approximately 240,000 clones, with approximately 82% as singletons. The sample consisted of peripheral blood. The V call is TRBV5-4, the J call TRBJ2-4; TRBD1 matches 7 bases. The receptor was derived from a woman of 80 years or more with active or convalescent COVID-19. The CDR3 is CASSLGTGQENIQYF. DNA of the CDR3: TGTGCCAGCAGCTTGGGCACCGGACAGGAAAACATTCAGTACTTC.